One sample yielded the 18 T cell receptor beta chains listed below, sequenced in a study of cytomegalovirus exposure and HLA in healthy donors. Primers for the PCR totalled 60 Vbeta and 13 Jbeta. Assay: immunoSEQ multiplex PCR; the TCRdb copy retains only in-frame clones and omits some. The table records some 140,000 clones, about four fifths of them present only once. What was sequenced was PBMCs. Every receptor here comes from a female donor in good health and CMV-seronegative.

The V gene is TRBV12-5, the J gene TRBJ2-2; D is perhaps TRBD2 (5 bases). Between the trimmed V and J ends, which lost 0 bases and 2 bases, there was a span of 13 bases. The CDR3 loop spans 17 amino acids. Germline CDR1 and CDR2: LGHNT and FRNRAP. This CDR3 reads CASGLVHVGVNTGELFF. The CDR3 region has the DNA TGTGCTAGTGGTTTGGTACACGTGGGAGTAAACACCGGGGAGCTGTTTTTT.

The chain couples TRBV30 to TRBJ1-2; 10 nucleotides match TRBD1. With 5 bases clipped from V and 6 bases from J, the junction kept 9 bases outside the gene matches. There are 14 residues in the CDR3. Germline-derived CDR1 and CDR2 are GTSNPN and SVGIG (reference sequence). DNA of the CDR3: TGTGCCTGGGGCAGGGCGGGACAGGGGAATGGCTACACCTTC. This translates into CAWGRAGQGNGYTF. The full variable domain, in which reference TRBV30 and TRBJ1-2 provide the parts outside the CDR3, is SQTIHQWPATLVQPVGSPLSLECTVEGTSNPNLYWYRQAAGRGLQLLFYSVGIGQISSEVPQNLSASRPQDRQFILSSKKLLLSDSGFYLCAWGRAGQGNGYTFGSGTRLTVV.

The chain joins TRBV7-9 to TRBJ2-4; D unresolved. Trimming took 6 bases from V and 0 from J, leaving 15 bases between them. The CDR3 spans 16 residues. CDR1 is SEHNR, CDR2 FQNEAQ, per germline (reference sequence). The CDR3, as DNA: TGTGCCAGCAGTCCTCTCGCAACTATAGCCAAAAACATTCAGTACTTC. It encodes CASSPLATIAKNIQYF.

The V call is TRBV5-1, the J call TRBJ2-3; 7 bases line up with TRBD2. CDR1 and CDR2 (germline): SGHRS, YFSETQ. The CDR3 contains 16 residues. The J segment lost 2 bases and the V segment lost 3 bases, leaving 9 bases of the junction unmatched. The CDR3 spells CASSWGPSGNTDTQYF. DNA of the CDR3: TGCGCCAGCAGCTGGGGTCCGAGCGGGAACACAGATACGCAGTATTTT.

The chain carries TRBV29-1 and TRBJ1-1; 8 bases fit TRBD1. The germline CDR1 and CDR2 sequences are SQVTM and ANQGSEA. The CDR3 runs to 14 residues. V gave up 4 bases and J gave up 1 base; unmatched junction bases: 5. CDR3 region: CSVGTGLGNTEAFF. The CDR3 DNA reads TGCAGCGTTGGGACAGGGCTGGGGAACACTGAAGCTTTCTTT.

The CDR3: CASSSNRDRAGTGELFF. The CDR3 DNA sequence: TGTGCCAGCAGCTCGAACAGGGACAGGGCGGGAACCGGGGAGCTGTTTTTT. This chain uses TRBV7-2 with TRBJ2-2; 9 bases are a match to TRBD1. The CDR3 spans 17 residues. With 4 bases clipped from V and 5 bases from J, the junction kept 11 bases outside the gene matches. Germline V gives CDR1 SGHTA, CDR2 FQGNSA.

The genes are TRBV4-1 and TRBJ1-1; the D is unclear. Trimming left V 3 bases short and J 2 bases short, with 7 bases between. This CDR3 contains 13 residues. Germline V gene sequence: CDR1 MGHRA, CDR2 YSYEKL. CDR3 sequence reads: CASSHLSNTEAFF. The CDR3 DNA sequence: TGCGCCAGCAGCCATTTGAGCAACACTGAAGCTTTCTTT.

The V gene is TRBV7-6, the J gene TRBJ1-1; 9 bases fit TRBD1. The junction had 4 bases not matched to a gene; V was cut back by 5 bases and J by 3 bases. Germline-derived CDR1 and CDR2 are SGHVS and FNYEAQ. The CDR3 has 14 amino acids. The CDR3 nucleotides read TGTGCCAGCAGCCAGTGGACAGGGGACACTGAAGCTTTCTTT. This translates into CASSQWTGDTEAFF.

The chain recombines TRBV29-1 with TRBJ1-2, with a tentative D call TRBD1 (6 bases). The V gene lost 1 base and the J gene lost 8 bases, with 20 bases spanning the gap. The CDR3 covers 15 residues. CDR1 is SQVTM and CDR2 is ANQGSEA in the germline V gene. CDR3 in amino acids: CSVEAPGAQPGGYTF. The CDR3 DNA sequence: TGCAGCGTTGAAGCGCCAGGGGCGCAACCGGGAGGCTACACCTTC.

The V and J genes are TRBV13 and TRBJ2-7; 10 positions match TRBD2. The CDR3 extends over 18 amino acids. CDR1 and CDR2 from the germline V gene are PRHDT and FYEKMQ (reference sequence). J lost 6 bases, V lost 6 bases, and 20 bases had no gene match. CDR3: CASRLTSGFLPNGGEQYF. In DNA form, the CDR3 reads TGTGCCAGCAGATTGACTAGCGGGTTCCTCCCTAACGGGGGCGAGCAGTACTTC.

This clone was seen just once. This chain uses TRBV4-3 with TRBJ2-7; tentative D call: TRBD1 (5 bases). CDR1 is LGHNA and CDR2 is YSLEER in the germline V gene. The V end was cut by 0 bases, the J end by 3 bases, with 9 bases between. There are 14 residues in the CDR3. CDR3 DNA sequence: TGCGCCAGCAGCCAAGAGCAGGGCGACTACGAGCAGTACTTC. Translation: CASSQEQGDYEQYF.

This chain uses TRBV19 with TRBJ1-1, with 8 bases fitting TRBD1. The CDR3 runs to 13 residues. The V segment lost 7 bases and the J segment 4 bases; nucleotides outside the gene matches: 5. The germline CDR1 and CDR2 sequences are LNHDA and SQIVND (reference sequence). CDR3 nucleotide sequence: TGTGCCAGTACGGACAGGGCGGGCACTGAAGCTTTCTTT. Translating it yields CASTDRAGTEAFF. Filled out from reference TRBV19 and TRBJ1-1, the complete variable domain reads DGGITQSPKYLFRKEGQNVTLSCEQNLNHDAMYWYRQDPGQGLRLIYYSQIVNDFQKGDIAEGYSVSREKKESFPLTVTSAQKNPTAFYLCASTDRAGTEAFFGQGTRLTVV.

This chain links TRBV7-2 with TRBJ2-5, with TRBD1 matching 10 bases. There are 16 residues in the CDR3. Germline CDR1 and CDR2: SGHTA and FQGNSA. After removal of 4 bases from V and 4 bases from J, the junction contained 9 bases not matched to a gene. DNA for the CDR3: TGTGCCAGCAGCTATGACCCCGACAGGGGGCGAGAGACCCAGTACTTC. Amino acid sequence: CASSYDPDRGRETQYF.

This chain connects TRBV7-2 to TRBJ1-5; D gene ambiguous. Trimming removed 7 bases at V and 4 bases at J, with 11 bases between. The CDR3 sequence is 13 residues long. Looked up from germline, CDR1 is SGHTA and CDR2 is FQGNSA. The CDR3 DNA reads as TGTGCCAGCACGGGAAGCAGGAATCAGCCCCAGCATTTT. Translating gives CASTGSRNQPQHF.

The chain has TRBV6-9 and TRBJ1-3; D possibly corresponds to TRBD1 (6 bases). Germline V CDR1 and CDR2: MNHGY, SVAAGI. V lost 9 bases, J lost 4 bases, and 13 bases lay in between. The CDR3 has 13 residues. CDR3 coding DNA: TGTGCCAGAACAGGGAAAAGGGGAAACACCATATATTTT. This gives the protein CARTGKRGNTIYF.

The genes are TRBV2 and TRBJ1-4, with D possibly TRBD1 on 5 matching bases. The CDR3 is 14 amino acids. Trimming stripped 9 bases from V and 4 bases from J, with 15 bases between. Per the germline V gene, CDR1 is SNHLY and CDR2 is FYNNEI. This CDR3 reads CARGGIGSNEKLFF. CDR3 sequence (DNA): TGTGCCAGGGGGGGGATAGGGAGTAATGAAAAACTGTTTTTT.

This chain joins TRBV28 and TRBJ1-4, with 7 bases fitting TRBD1. Germline V gene lookup returns CDR1 MDHEN and CDR2 SYDVKM. V dropped 6 bases and J dropped 3; count of bases not matched to a gene: 7. This CDR3 has 15 residues. The CDR3 loop reads CASSPPGGSNEKLFF. The CDR3 nucleotides read TGTGCCAGCAGCCCCCCAGGGGGTTCTAATGAAAAACTGTTTTTT.

The chain combines TRBV4-3 with TRBJ2-3; D is ambiguous. This CDR3 has 13 amino acids. In germline, CDR1 is LGHNA, CDR2 YSLEER. The ends were cut back, 0 bases at V and 6 bases at J, with 7 bases in the middle. As DNA, the CDR3 is TGCGCCAGCAGCCAAGATACGAGGGATACGCAGTATTTT. Its translation: CASSQDTRDTQYF.